The entry below describes one TCR beta chain. These data come from a study of blood T cell repertoires in COVID-19. Study as a whole: The cDNA or gDNA used as material had been derived from T cells, B-cell-depleted T cells, or PBMCs.

The assay was immunoSEQ multiplex PCR, and TCRdb's table has in-frame clones only and misses some. The table records roughly 130,000 clones, more than 80% of them present only once. The germline V gene has CDR1 SEHNR and CDR2 FQNEAQ (reference sequence). The length of the CDR3 is 14 residues. After removal of 6 bases from V and 6 bases from J, the junction contained 7 bases not matched to a gene. The TCR comes from a man aged 35 to 55 with acute or convalescent COVID-19. The chain combines TRBV7-9 with TRBJ2-3; 9 bases map to TRBD1. Sequences were obtained from peripheral blood. DNA for the CDR3: TGTGCCAGCAGTAGGGACAGGGAATCGGATACGCAGTATTTT. As protein: CASSRDRESDTQYF.